This TCR beta chain emerged from a study of T cell repertoires in cytomegalovirus infection. Across the study: Alongside well-studied HLA-B-restricted CMV epitopes, recently identified HLA-C-restricted CMV epitopes were also used. CMV infection and matching HLA type were both indicated by public TCR beta signatures.

TCRdb itself ran the reads through MiXCR, one entry per CDR3 protein. The data contain around 300,000 distinct CDR3 sequences, 20% to 25% of them seen just once; the ten biggest clones take up roughly 19%. This clonotype was seen many times. Its antigen remains unidentified. The TCR originated in a human donor in good health (CMV status not recorded). Some clones in this sample may be carry-over from other donors' samples. The sequences come from cultured PBMCs, collected from culture after CMV antigen stimulation.

The CDR3, as DNA: TGTGCCAGCAGCTTTAAGGTTGGGACTGAAGCTTTCTTT. It specifies CASSFKVGTEAFF. This chain uses TRBV7-2 with TRBJ1-1; D not certain. CDR3 length: 13 residues. Germline CDR1 and CDR2: SGHTA and FQGNSA. With 3 bases removed from V and 5 bases from J, the gap between germline ends came to 10 bases. Complete variable domain (other parts from reference TRBV7-2 and TRBJ1-1): GAGVSQSPSNKVTEKGKDVELRCDPISGHTALYWYRQSLGQGLEFLIYFQGNSAPDKSGLPSDRFSAERTGGSVSTLTIQRTQQEDSAVYLCASSFKVGTEAFFGQGTRLTVV.